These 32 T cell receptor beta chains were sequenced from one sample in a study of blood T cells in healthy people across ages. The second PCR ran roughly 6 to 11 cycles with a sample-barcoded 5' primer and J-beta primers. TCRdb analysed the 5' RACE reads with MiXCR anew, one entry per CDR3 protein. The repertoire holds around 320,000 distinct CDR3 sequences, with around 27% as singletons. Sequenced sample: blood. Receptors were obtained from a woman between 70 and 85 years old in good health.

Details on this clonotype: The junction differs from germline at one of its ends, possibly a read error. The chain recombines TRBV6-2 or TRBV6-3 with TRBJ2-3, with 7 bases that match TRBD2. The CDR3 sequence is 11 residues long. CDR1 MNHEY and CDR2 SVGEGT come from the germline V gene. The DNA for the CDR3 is TGTGCCACCTTTGGACGGGGGGTTAGGGATTTT. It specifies CATFGRGVRDF.

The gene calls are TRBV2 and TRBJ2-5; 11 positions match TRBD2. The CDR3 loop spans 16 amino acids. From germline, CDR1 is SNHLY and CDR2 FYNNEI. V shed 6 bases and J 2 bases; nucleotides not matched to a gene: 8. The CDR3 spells CASSWGGLAVQETQYF. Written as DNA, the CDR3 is TGTGCCAGCAGCTGGGGGGGACTAGCGGTGCAAGAGACCCAGTACTTC.

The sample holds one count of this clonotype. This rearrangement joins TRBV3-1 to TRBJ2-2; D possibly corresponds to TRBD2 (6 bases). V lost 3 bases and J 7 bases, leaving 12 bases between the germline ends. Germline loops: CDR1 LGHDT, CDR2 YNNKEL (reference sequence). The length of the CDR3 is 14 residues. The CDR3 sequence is CASSHPGLGGELFF. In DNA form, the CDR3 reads TGTGCCAGCAGCCATCCGGGACTCGGCGGGGAGCTGTTTTTT.

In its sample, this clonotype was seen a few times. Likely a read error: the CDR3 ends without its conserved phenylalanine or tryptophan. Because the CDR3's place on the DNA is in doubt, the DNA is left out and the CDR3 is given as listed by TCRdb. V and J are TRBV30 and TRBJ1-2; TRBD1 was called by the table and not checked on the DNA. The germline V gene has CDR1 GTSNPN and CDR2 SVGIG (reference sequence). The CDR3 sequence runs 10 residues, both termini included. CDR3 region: CAWSVGGGNL.

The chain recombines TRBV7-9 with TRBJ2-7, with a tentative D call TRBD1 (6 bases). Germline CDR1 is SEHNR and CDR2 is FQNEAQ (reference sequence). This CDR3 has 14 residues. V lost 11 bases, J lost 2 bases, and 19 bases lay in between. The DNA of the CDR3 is TGTGCCGGATGGAATCCGGACAGACCCTACGAGCAGTACTTC. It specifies CAGWNPDRPYEQYF.

The CDR3 nucleotides read TGTGCCAGCAGCTGGGGGACTAGCGGGAGGAGCACAGATACGCAGTATTTT. Amino acid sequence: CASSWGTSGRSTDTQYF. V usage is TRBV7-9 and J usage is TRBJ2-3; 15 bases fit TRBD2. CDR1 SEHNR and CDR2 FQNEAQ come from the germline V gene (reference sequence). V was clipped by 4 bases and J by 0 bases; unmatched bases: 2. The length of the CDR3 is 17 residues.

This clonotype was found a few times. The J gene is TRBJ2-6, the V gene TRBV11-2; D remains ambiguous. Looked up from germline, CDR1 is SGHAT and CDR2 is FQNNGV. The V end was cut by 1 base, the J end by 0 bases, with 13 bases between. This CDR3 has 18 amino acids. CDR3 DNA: TGTGCCAGCAGCTTAGTGGTGGGCAGCATCTCTGGGGCCAACGTCCTGACTTTC. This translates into CASSLVVGSISGANVLTF.

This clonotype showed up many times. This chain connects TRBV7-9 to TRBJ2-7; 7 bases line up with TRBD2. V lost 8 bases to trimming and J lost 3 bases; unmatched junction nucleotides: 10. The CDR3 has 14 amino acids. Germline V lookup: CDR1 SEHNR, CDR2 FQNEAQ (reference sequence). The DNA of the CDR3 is TGTGCCAGCCGCCATGGGGAGGGAAACTACGAGCAGTACTTC. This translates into CASRHGEGNYEQYF.

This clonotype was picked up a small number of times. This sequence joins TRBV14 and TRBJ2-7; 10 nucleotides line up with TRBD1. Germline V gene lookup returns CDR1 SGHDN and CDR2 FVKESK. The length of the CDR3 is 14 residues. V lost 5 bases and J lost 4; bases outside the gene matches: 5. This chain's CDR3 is CASSEGQGPYEQYF. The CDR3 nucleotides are TGTGCCAGCAGCGAGGGACAGGGGCCGTACGAGCAGTACTTC.

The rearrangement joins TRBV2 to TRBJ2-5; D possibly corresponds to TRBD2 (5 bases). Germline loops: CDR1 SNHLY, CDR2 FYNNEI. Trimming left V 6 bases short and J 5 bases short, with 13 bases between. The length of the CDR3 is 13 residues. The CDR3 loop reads CASRALGGETQYF. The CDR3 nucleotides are TGTGCCAGCAGGGCTCTCGGCGGGGAGACCCAGTACTTC.

The CDR3 sequence is CASSYSKEGTYEQYF. CDR3 nucleotide sequence: TGTGCCAGCAGTTACTCGAAGGAGGGAACCTACGAGCAGTACTTC. V gene TRBV6-5 combines with J gene TRBJ2-5; tentative D call: TRBD2 (6 bases). The J call is in doubt because the DNA end fits TRBJ2-7 better. The CDR3 consists of 15 residues. Looked up from germline, CDR1 is MNHEY and CDR2 is SVGAGI.

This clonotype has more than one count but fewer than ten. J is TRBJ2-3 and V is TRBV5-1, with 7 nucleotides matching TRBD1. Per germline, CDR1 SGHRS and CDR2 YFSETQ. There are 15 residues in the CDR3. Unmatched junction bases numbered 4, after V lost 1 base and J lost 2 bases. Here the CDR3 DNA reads TGCGCCAGCAGCTTGTTGGGACAGCTCACAGATACGCAGTATTTT. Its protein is CASSLLGQLTDTQYF.

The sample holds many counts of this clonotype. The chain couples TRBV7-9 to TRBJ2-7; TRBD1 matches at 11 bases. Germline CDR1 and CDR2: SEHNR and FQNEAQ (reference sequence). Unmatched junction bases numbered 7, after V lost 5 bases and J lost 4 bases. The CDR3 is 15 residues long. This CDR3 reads CASSPGQGVDYEQYF. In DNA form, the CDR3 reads TGTGCCAGCAGCCCGGGACAGGGGGTCGATTACGAGCAGTACTTC.

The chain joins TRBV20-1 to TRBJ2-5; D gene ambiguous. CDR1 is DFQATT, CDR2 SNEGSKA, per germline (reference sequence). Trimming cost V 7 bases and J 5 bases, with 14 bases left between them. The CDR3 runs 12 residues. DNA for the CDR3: TGCAGTGTTCCAAGGAATCAGGAGACCCAGTACTTC. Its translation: CSVPRNQETQYF.

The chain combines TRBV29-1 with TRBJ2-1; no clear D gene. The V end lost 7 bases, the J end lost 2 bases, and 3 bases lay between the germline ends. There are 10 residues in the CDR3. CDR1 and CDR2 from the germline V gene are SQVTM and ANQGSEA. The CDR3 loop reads CSATYNEQFF. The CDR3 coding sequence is TGCAGCGCAACCTACAATGAGCAGTTCTTC.

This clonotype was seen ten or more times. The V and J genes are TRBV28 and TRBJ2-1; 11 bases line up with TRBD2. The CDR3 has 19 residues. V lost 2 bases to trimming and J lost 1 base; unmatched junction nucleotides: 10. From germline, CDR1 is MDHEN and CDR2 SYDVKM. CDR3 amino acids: CASSLPSSGRYTSYNEQFF. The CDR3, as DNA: TGTGCCAGCAGTTTACCCTCTAGCGGGAGGTACACTTCCTACAATGAGCAGTTCTTC.

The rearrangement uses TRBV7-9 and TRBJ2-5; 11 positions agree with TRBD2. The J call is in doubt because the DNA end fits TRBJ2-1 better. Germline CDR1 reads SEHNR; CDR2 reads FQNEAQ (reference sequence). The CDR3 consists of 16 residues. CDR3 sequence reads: CASSIGGTSGRNEQFF. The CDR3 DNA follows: TGTGCCAGCAGCATCGGAGGAACTAGCGGGAGAAATGAGCAGTTCTTC.

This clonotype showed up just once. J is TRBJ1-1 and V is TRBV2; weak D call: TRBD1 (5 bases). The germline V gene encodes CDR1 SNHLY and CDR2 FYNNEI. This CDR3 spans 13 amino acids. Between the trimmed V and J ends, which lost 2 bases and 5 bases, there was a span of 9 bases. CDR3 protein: CASSENWGTEAFF. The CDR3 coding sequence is TGTGCCAGCAGTGAAAATTGGGGGACTGAAGCTTTCTTT.

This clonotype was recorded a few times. The CDR3 bases are TGTGCCAGCAGCTATGATACCTACAATGAGCAGTTCTTC. As protein: CASSYDTYNEQFF. The genes are TRBV7-3 and TRBJ2-1; no clear D gene. The germline V gene has CDR1 SGHTA and CDR2 FQGTGA. Deletions cut 4 bases from V and 2 bases from J, with 6 bases between. The CDR3 is 13 residues long.

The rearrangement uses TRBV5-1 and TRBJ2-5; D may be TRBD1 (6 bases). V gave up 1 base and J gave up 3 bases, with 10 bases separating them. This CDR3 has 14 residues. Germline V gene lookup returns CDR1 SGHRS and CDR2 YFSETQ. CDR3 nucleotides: TGCGCCAGCAGCTTGTCAGGGGCCAAAGAGACCCAGTACTTC. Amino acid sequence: CASSLSGAKETQYF.

CDR3 sequence (DNA): TGCAGCGTGAATATAGGGACAGCCCGGAACGAGCAGTACTTC. Its protein product is CSVNIGTARNEQYF. The rearrangement uses TRBV29-1 and TRBJ2-7; 7 bases fit TRBD1. From germline, CDR1 is SQVTM and CDR2 ANQGSEA. The CDR3 loop spans 14 amino acids. V was clipped by 6 bases and J by 5 bases; unmatched bases: 13.

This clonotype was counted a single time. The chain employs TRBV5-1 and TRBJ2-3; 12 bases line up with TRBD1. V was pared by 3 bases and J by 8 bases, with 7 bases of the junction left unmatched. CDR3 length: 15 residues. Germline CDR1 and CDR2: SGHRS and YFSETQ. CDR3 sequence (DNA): TGCGCCAGCAGCTCCGGGACAGGGGGCTCAGGTACGCAGTATTTT. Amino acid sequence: CASSSGTGGSGTQYF.

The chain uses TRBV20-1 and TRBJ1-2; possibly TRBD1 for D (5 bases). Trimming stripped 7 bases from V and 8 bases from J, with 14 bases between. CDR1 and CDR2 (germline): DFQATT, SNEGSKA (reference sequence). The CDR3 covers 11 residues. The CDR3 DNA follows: TGCAGTGGAGGCAGGGTAAACGGCTACACCTTC. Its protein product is CSGGRVNGYTF.

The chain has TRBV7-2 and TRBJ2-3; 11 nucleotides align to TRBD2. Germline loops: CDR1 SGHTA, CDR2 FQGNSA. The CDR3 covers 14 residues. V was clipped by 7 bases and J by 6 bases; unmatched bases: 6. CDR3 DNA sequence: TGTGCCAGCAATTTAGCGGGAGGGCCGGATACGCAGTATTTT. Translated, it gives CASNLAGGPDTQYF.

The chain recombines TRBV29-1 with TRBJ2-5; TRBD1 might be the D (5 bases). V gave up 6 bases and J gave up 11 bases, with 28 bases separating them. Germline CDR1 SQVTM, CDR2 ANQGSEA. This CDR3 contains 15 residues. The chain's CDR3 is CSVVCRETENYGQYF. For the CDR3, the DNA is TGCAGCGTAGTGTGCCGAGAGACAGAAAACTACGGGCAGTACTTC.

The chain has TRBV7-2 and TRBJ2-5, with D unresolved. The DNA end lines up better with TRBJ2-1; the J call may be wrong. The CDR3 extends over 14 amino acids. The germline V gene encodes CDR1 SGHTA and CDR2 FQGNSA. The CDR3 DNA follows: TGTGCCAGCAGCGCCGCTGGAGACGCCCATGAGCAGTTCTTC. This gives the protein CASSAAGDAHEQFF.

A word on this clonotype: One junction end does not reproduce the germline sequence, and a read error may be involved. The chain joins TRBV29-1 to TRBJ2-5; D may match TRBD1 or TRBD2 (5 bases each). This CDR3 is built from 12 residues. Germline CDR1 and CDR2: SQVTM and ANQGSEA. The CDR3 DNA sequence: TGCAACGTTGATGGTGACCGGGACACCCAGTACTTC. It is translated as CNVDGDRDTQYF.

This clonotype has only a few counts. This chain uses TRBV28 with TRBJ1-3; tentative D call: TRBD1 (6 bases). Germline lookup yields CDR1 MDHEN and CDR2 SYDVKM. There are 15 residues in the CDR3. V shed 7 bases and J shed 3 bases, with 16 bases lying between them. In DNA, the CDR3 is TGTGCCAGCACCTCCAGGGGACACGGTGGAAACACCATATATTTT. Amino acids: CASTSRGHGGNTIYF.

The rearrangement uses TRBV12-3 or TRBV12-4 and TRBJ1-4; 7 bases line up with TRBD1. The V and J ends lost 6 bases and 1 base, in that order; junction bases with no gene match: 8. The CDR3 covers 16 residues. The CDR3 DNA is TGTGCCAGCAGACAGATCCCAGGGGGAACTAATGAAAAACTGTTTTTT. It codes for CASRQIPGGTNEKLFF.

In DNA, the CDR3 is TGCGCCAGCAGCATAGGGGACAGGGGGGCGTACAATGAGCAGTTCTTC. Translation: CASSIGDRGAYNEQFF. This chain links TRBV5-1 with TRBJ2-1; 11 bases fit TRBD1. The germline V gene encodes CDR1 SGHRS and CDR2 YFSETQ. Trimming took 4 bases from V and 4 from J; bases not matched to a gene: 7. This CDR3 is 16 amino acids long.

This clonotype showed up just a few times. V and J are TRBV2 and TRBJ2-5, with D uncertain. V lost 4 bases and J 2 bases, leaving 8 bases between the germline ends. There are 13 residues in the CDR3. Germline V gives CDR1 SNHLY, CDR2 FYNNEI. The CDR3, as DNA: TGTGCCAGCAGTGCATGGAAGCAAGAGACCCAGTACTTC. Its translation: CASSAWKQETQYF.

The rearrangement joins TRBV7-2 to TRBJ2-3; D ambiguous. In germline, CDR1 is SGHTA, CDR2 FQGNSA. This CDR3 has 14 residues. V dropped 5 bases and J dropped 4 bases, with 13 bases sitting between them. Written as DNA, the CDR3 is TGTGCCAGCAGCGTCGGGTCTCTCTCAGATACGCAGTATTTT. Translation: CASSVGSLSDTQYF.